This is a list of T cell receptor beta chains from one sample in a study of PD-L1 blockade in urothelial cancer. Repertoires were generated with immunoSEQ multiplex PCR, while TCRdb's copy carries only in-frame clones and drops some. Here the sample spans some 40,000 clones, approximately 84% being singletons. The material sequenced was PBMCs, taken around atezolizumab (anti-PD-L1) treatment. The receptors stem from a man in his forties with urothelial cancer. Each CDR3 is given with its conserved first and last residue. A D gene is named only where the DNA matches it firmly. Rows give clone size only sometimes, using once, few, many, or a class for an expanded clone.

clone_size | d_call | j_call | v_call | cdr3_aa | cdr3_nt
. | . | TRBJ1-1 | TRBV7-9 | CASSVRPNTEAFF | TGTGCCAGCAGCGTCAGGCCTAACACTGAAGCTTTCTTT
. | . | TRBJ1-4 | TRBV5-4 | CASSLAAGKNEKLFF | TGTGCCAGCAGCTTGGCGGCGGGCAAGAACGAAAAACTGTTTTTT
. | TRBD1 | TRBJ1-1 | TRBV13 | CASRPRGTTGGTEAFF | TGTGCCAGCAGGCCGCGGGGGACGACAGGGGGCACTGAAGCTTTCTTT
. | TRBD2 | TRBJ2-3 | TRBV11-3 | CATPPDSGKDTQYF | TGTGCCACCCCACCAGATAGCGGGAAAGATACGCAGTATTTT
. | . | TRBJ2-3 | TRBV30 | CAWSPGTDTQYF | TGTGCCTGGAGCCCGGGCACAGATACGCAGTATTTT
. | TRBD2 | TRBJ2-7 | TRBV4-1 | CASSQDLEGGGRVFREQYF | TGCGCCAGCAGCCAAGATCTTGAGGGGGGCGGGAGGGTCTTCAGGGAGCAGTACTTC
. | . | TRBJ2-2 | TRBV28 | CASSPGGRGTGELFF | TGTGCCAGCAGCCCGGGGGGCAGGGGAACCGGGGAGCTGTTTTTT
few | TRBD1 | TRBJ1-4 | TRBV30 | CAFRDRRVEKLFF | TGTGCCTTCCGGGACAGGCGAGTTGAAAAACTGTTTTTT
. | . | TRBJ2-1 | TRBV28 | CASSGLQRSYNEQFF | TGTGCCAGCAGTGGACTACAGCGGTCCTACAATGAGCAGTTCTTC
. | . | TRBJ1-4 | TRBV6-6 | CASSYSTATNEKLFF | TGTGCCAGCAGTTACTCGACAGCAACTAATGAAAAACTGTTTTTT
. | . | TRBJ2-4 | TRBV4-1 | CASSPGYASERIKNIQYF | TGCGCCAGCAGCCCCGGTTACGCTAGCGAGAGGATCAAAAACATTCAGTACTTC
. | TRBD1 | TRBJ2-3 | TRBV5-5 | CASSSRRGPDTQYF | TGTGCCAGCAGCTCACGCAGGGGGCCAGATACGCAGTATTTT
. | TRBD2 | TRBJ2-3 | TRBV7-6 | CASSPVSGSSDTQYF | TGTGCCAGCAGCCCCGTGAGCGGGAGTTCAGATACGCAGTATTTT
. | . | TRBJ1-4 | TRBV4-2 | CASSQAAGPEPNEKLFF | TGTGCCAGCAGCCAAGCGGCTGGGCCTGAACCTAATGAAAAACTGTTTTTT
. | TRBD2 | TRBJ2-1 | TRBV25-1 | CASSRTSGRTYNEQFF | TGTGCCAGCAGTAGGACTAGCGGGAGAACCTACAATGAGCAGTTCTTC
. | TRBD1 | TRBJ2-1 | TRBV5-6 | CASSSNRGLGNEQFF | TGTGCCAGCAGCTCGAACAGGGGGCTCGGCAATGAGCAGTTCTTC
. | . | TRBJ1-2 | TRBV28 | CASSPSTAYYGYTF | TGTGCCAGCAGTCCCTCAACTGCTTACTATGGCTACACCTTC
. | . | TRBJ2-5 | TRBV11-2 | CASSLVSRGETQYF | TGTGCCAGCAGCTTAGTATCCCGGGGAGAGACCCAGTACTTC
few | . | TRBJ2-7 | TRBV23-1 | CASSPPTYYEQYF | TGCGCCAGCAGTCCACCCACTTACTACGAGCAGTACTTC
few | TRBD2 | TRBJ2-3 | TRBV7-9 | CASSSPTGLAADTQYF | TGTGCCAGCAGTTCGCCGACAGGACTAGCGGCAGATACGCAGTATTTT
. | . | TRBJ2-7 | TRBV19 | CASSIVHGSSYEQYF | TGTGCCAGTAGTATAGTCCATGGGAGCTCCTACGAGCAGTACTTC
. | . | TRBJ2-2 | TRBV5-1 | CASSLVPGVGNTGELFF | TGCGCCAGCAGCTTGGTACCGGGAGTGGGGAACACCGGGGAGCTGTTTTTT
. | TRBD1 | TRBJ1-2 | TRBV19 | CASSVGQGGTRGYTF | TGTGCCAGTAGCGTCGGACAGGGAGGGACCCGTGGCTACACCTTC
. | TRBD2 | TRBJ2-7 | TRBV4-3 | CASSQERPGLDEQYF | TGCGCCAGCAGCCAAGAGAGACCGGGACTAGACGAGCAGTACTTC
. | TRBD1 | TRBJ2-6 | TRBV14 | CASSQDFDLNRGQPVSGANVLTF | TGTGCCAGCAGCCAAGACTTCGACCTGAACAGGGGGCAACCGGTCTCTGGGGCCAACGTCCTGACTTTC
few | TRBD2 | TRBJ2-7 | TRBV9 | CASSVESGGYEQYF | TGTGCCAGCAGCGTAGAATCGGGAGGCTACGAGCAGTACTTC
. | TRBD2 | TRBJ2-6 | TRBV11-2 | CASSLTGGGVSTGANVLTF | TGTGCCAGCAGCCTAACCGGCGGGGGAGTCTCCACTGGGGCCAACGTCCTGACTTTC
. | TRBD2 | TRBJ2-7 | TRBV5-4 | CASSGGTSGRSSYEQYF | TGTGCCAGCAGCGGGGGGACTAGCGGGAGGTCCTCCTACGAGCAGTACTTC
. | TRBD2 | TRBJ2-3 | TRBV7-8 | CASRFTSGSTDTQYF | TGTGCCAGCAGATTTACTAGCGGGAGTACAGATACGCAGTATTTT
. | . | TRBJ1-2 | TRBV19 | CASSPAGTAWGGYTF | TGTGCCAGTAGTCCAGCCGGGACTGCGTGGGGTGGCTACACCTTC
. | . | TRBJ2-7 | TRBV28 | CASSSSGTWAYEQYF | TGTGCCAGCAGTAGTTCCGGGACATGGGCTTACGAGCAGTACTTC
. | TRBD1 | TRBJ2-7 | TRBV6-6 | CASSKLGQGESEQYF | TGTGCCAGCAGTAAACTCGGACAGGGAGAAAGCGAGCAGTACTTC
. | . | TRBJ1-3 | TRBV11-3 | CASSLGASSGNTIYF | TGTGCCAGCAGCTTGGGCGCGTCATCTGGAAACACCATATATTTT
. | . | TRBJ2-7 | TRBV27 | CASSSRLETDEQYF | TGTGCCAGCAGTTCAAGACTAGAGACGGACGAGCAGTACTTC
. | . | TRBJ2-7 | TRBV9 | CASSPSGNEQYF | TGTGCCAGCAGCCCCTCGGGGAACGAGCAGTACTTC